One sample yielded the 25 T cell receptor beta chains listed below, sequenced in a study of vaccination effects on CD4 cells after COVID-19. Assay: immunoSEQ multiplex PCR; the TCRdb copy retains only in-frame clones and omits some. Of tens of thousands of clones detected, almost 80% appear once; the ten largest clones hold around 6.5%. Within the ViraFEST assay, antigen-specific CD4+ T cells underwent expansion with viral peptide pools prior to sequencing. The culture ran for approximately 10 days before CD4+ T cells were isolated. Participants were given two doses of BNT162b2 or mRNA-1273 vaccine. Antigens for these TCRs are unknown. The sequencing used CD4+ T cells from PBMCs cultured with SARS-CoV-2 spike peptides, collected after COVID-19 vaccination. These receptors originate from a human donor who received a COVID-19 vaccine. Some clones in this sample may be carry-over from other donors' samples.

V gene TRBV21-1 combines with J gene TRBJ1-2. TRBV21-1 is labeled a pseudogene. This CDR3 region has 15 residues. CDR3 residues: CASSMFGSKRYGYTF. CDR3 DNA sequence: TGTGCCAGCAGCATGTTCGGCTCGAAGCGGTATGGCTACACCTTC.

This chain links TRBV12-3 or TRBV12-4 with TRBJ1-2, with a possible D match to TRBD1 (5 bases). Between the trimmed V and J ends, which lost 10 bases and 2 bases, there was a span of 14 bases. CDR3 length equals 13 residues. In DNA, the CDR3 is TGTGCCATACGGGGGGGAAGGAACTATGGCTACACCTTC. Amino acid sequence: CAIRGGRNYGYTF.

This clone is a singleton in its sample. V and J are TRBV5-1 and TRBJ1-1; tentative D call: TRBD1 (5 bases). The germline V gene has CDR1 SGHRS and CDR2 YFSETQ. This CDR3 contains 13 residues. Deletions cut 4 bases from V and 8 bases from J, with 15 bases between. CDR3 residues: CASSAGRGSEAFF. The CDR3 DNA is TGCGCCAGCAGCGCCGGGAGGGGCTCAGAAGCTTTCTTT. The full variable domain, its missing parts supplied by reference TRBV5-1 and TRBJ1-1, is KAGVTQTPRYLIKTRGQQVTLSCSPISGHRSVSWYQQTPGQGLQFLFEYFSETQRNKGNFPGRFSGRQFSNSRSEMNVSTLELGDSALYLCASSAGRGSEAFFGQGTRLTVV.

The chain links TRBV6-5 to TRBJ1-2, with 7 bases lining up with TRBD1. Germline loops: CDR1 MNHEY, CDR2 SVGAGI. There are 14 residues in the CDR3. The V segment lost 8 bases and the J segment 6 bases; nucleotides outside the gene matches: 12. The CDR3 protein is CASGPGQAWHGYTF. The CDR3 DNA reads as TGTGCCAGCGGTCCAGGACAGGCTTGGCATGGCTACACCTTC.

The chain joins TRBV28 to TRBJ2-6; 8 positions match TRBD1. Losses at the gene ends were 6 bases for V and 0 bases for J; bases not matched to a gene: 10. The CDR3 length is 18 residues. The germline CDR1 and CDR2 sequences are MDHEN and SYDVKM. The CDR3 here is CASRRGQGAHSGANVLTF. In nucleotides, the CDR3 is TGTGCCAGCAGACGAGGACAGGGTGCCCACTCTGGGGCCAACGTCCTGACTTTC.

The rearrangement joins TRBV5-6 to TRBJ1-2; D may be TRBD1 (5 bases). This CDR3 comprises 15 residues. Germline-derived CDR1 and CDR2 are SGHDT and YYEEEE. V was cut by 4 bases and J by 4 bases, with 17 bases left in between. The CDR3 sequence is CASSRSVTGGYGYTF. The CDR3 DNA reads TGTGCCAGCAGCCGCAGTGTGACCGGGGGCTATGGCTACACCTTC.

The genes are TRBV30 and TRBJ2-5; weak D call: TRBD2 (6 bases). Trimming cost V 0 bases and J 6 bases, with 11 bases left between them. There are 13 residues in the CDR3. Germline V CDR1 and CDR2: GTSNPN, SVGIG (reference sequence). This CDR3 reads CAWSVAGGKTQYF. The CDR3 nucleotides are TGTGCCTGGAGTGTAGCGGGCGGAAAGACCCAGTACTTC.

This chain joins TRBV6-1 and TRBJ1-4; D might be TRBD1 (5 bases). V lost 2 bases and J lost 7, with 14 bases in between. Per the germline V gene, CDR1 is MNHNS and CDR2 is SASEGT. The CDR3 has 15 amino acids. The CDR3 loop is CASSETQEVGEKLFF. The CDR3 nucleotides read TGTGCCAGCAGTGAAACACAGGAAGTCGGTGAAAAACTGTTTTTT.

The rearrangement links TRBV5-1 to TRBJ2-5; TRBD2 matches at 7 bases. The length of the CDR3 is 15 residues. Germline CDR1 SGHRS, CDR2 YFSETQ. Unmatched junction bases numbered 7, after V lost 1 base and J lost 4 bases. The CDR3 reads CASSLTVAGAETQYF. As DNA, the CDR3 is TGCGCCAGCAGCTTGACGGTAGCGGGTGCAGAGACCCAGTACTTC.

This sequence joins TRBV10-2 and TRBJ2-7, with D possibly TRBD1 on 5 matching bases. Germline V CDR1 and CDR2: WSHSY, SAAADI. Deletions cut 6 bases from V and 3 bases from J, with 12 bases between. CDR3 size: 13 residues. This CDR3 reads CASRGIQGYEQYF. Here the CDR3 DNA reads TGCGCCAGCAGGGGGATTCAGGGCTACGAGCAGTACTTC.

CDR3 coding DNA: TGTGCCAGTAGTATAACAGGGACAGATACGCAGTATTTT. It codes for CASSITGTDTQYF. V usage is TRBV19 and J usage is TRBJ2-3, with D maybe TRBD1 (6 bases). The CDR3 is made up of 13 amino acids. Germline V gives CDR1 LNHDA, CDR2 SQIVND (reference sequence). V lost 2 bases, J lost 3 bases, and 6 bases lay in between.

V is TRBV5-6 and J is TRBJ2-3; 9 nucleotides align to TRBD1. This CDR3 comprises 16 residues. The germline V gene encodes CDR1 SGHDT and CDR2 YYEEEE. The ends lost 1 base at V and 5 bases at J; junction bases unmatched: 8. This chain's CDR3 is CASSLWDRAIIDTQYF. CDR3 bases: TGTGCCAGCAGCTTGTGGGACAGGGCCATCATAGATACGCAGTATTTT.

The chain is built from TRBV5-1 and TRBJ2-1, with a possible D match to TRBD2 (5 bases). Germline V gene data show CDR1 as SGHRS and CDR2 as YFSETQ. CDR3 length equals 14 residues. V lost 3 bases, J lost 7 bases, and 14 bases lay in between. CDR3 DNA: TGCGCCAGCAGCTCCCTTATTAGCGTGAATGAGCAGTTCTTC. Its protein product is CASSSLISVNEQFF.

The chain uses TRBV5-4 and TRBJ2-2; 7 nucleotides line up with TRBD1. CDR1 and CDR2 (germline): SGHNT, YYREEE (reference sequence). V shed 4 bases and J 0 bases; nucleotides not matched to a gene: 9. The CDR3 extends over 17 amino acids. CDR3 nucleotide sequence: TGTGCCAGCAGCGCGGACAACAGGGGAACGAACACCGGGGAGCTGTTTTTT. Its translation is CASSADNRGTNTGELFF.

The V and J genes are TRBV5-1 and TRBJ1-2; perhaps TRBD1 as D (6 bases). Trimming removed 3 bases at V and 0 bases at J, with 15 bases between. Germline loops: CDR1 SGHRS, CDR2 YFSETQ. The CDR3 totals 16 residues. The CDR3 coding sequence is TGCGCCAGCAGCTGGGGGGAAGGGACACCTAACTATGGCTACACCTTC. This sequence encodes CASSWGEGTPNYGYTF. Full variable domain (outside the CDR3, taken from reference TRBV5-1 and TRBJ1-2): KAGVTQTPRYLIKTRGQQVTLSCSPISGHRSVSWYQQTPGQGLQFLFEYFSETQRNKGNFPGRFSGRQFSNSRSEMNVSTLELGDSALYLCASSWGEGTPNYGYTFGSGTRLTVV.

The chain combines TRBV4-3 with TRBJ1-4; 7 bases agree with TRBD1. Trimming at V came to 0 bases and at J to 4 bases, leaving 8 bases not matched to a gene. The CDR3 sequence is 17 residues long. CDR1 LGHNA and CDR2 YSLEER come from the germline V gene. The CDR3 region is CASSQDVWTGDNEKLFF. In nucleotides, the CDR3 is TGCGCCAGCAGCCAAGATGTCTGGACAGGCGATAATGAAAAACTGTTTTTT.

This clone was found once. The rearrangement joins TRBV11-2 to TRBJ1-6; possible D gene TRBD1, 5 bases. Germline CDR1 and CDR2: SGHAT and FQNNGV. This CDR3 has 16 amino acids. The ends were cut back, 5 bases at V and 0 bases at J, with 11 bases in the middle. CDR3 nucleotide sequence: TGTGCCAGCAGCCCCCGACAGAGCTCCTATAATTCACCCCTCCACTTT. It yields the protein CASSPRQSSYNSPLHF. The variable domain in full, with the rest retrieved from reference TRBV11-2 and TRBJ1-6, is EAGVAQSPRYKIIEKRQSVAFWCNPISGHATLYWYQQILGQGPKLLIQFQNNGVVDDSQLPKDRFSAERLKGVDSTLKIQPAKLEDSAVYLCASSPRQSSYNSPLHFGNGTRLTVT.

The J gene is TRBJ1-5, the V gene TRBV30, with D perhaps TRBD1 (5 bases). Trimming shortened V by 0 bases and J by 5 bases, and 11 bases separated the two germline ends. CDR1 and CDR2 from the germline V gene are GTSNPN and SVGIG (reference sequence). The CDR3 loop spans 14 amino acids. The CDR3 sequence: CAWSVALGDQPQHF. CDR3 in DNA: TGTGCCTGGAGTGTAGCGCTAGGGGATCAGCCCCAGCATTTT.

This sequence joins TRBV6-5 and TRBJ1-1; possible D gene TRBD1, 6 bases. The germline V gene has CDR1 MNHEY and CDR2 SVGAGI. With 5 bases removed from V and 5 bases from J, the gap between germline ends came to 12 bases. This CDR3 spans 13 amino acids. CDR3 sequence reads: CASSTQGGTEAFF. CDR3 bases: TGTGCCAGCAGTACACAGGGAGGGACTGAAGCTTTCTTT.

The chain is built from TRBV6-5 and TRBJ2-2; tentatively, D is TRBD1 or TRBD2 (5 bases each). V lost 2 bases and J lost 1, with 11 bases in between. Germline CDR1 and CDR2: MNHEY and SVGAGI. The CDR3 extends over 16 amino acids. CDR3 loop: CASSYPLGGNTGELFF. CDR3 DNA sequence: TGTGCCAGCAGTTACCCCCTTGGGGGGAACACCGGGGAGCTGTTTTTT.

This clone has a single count. The CDR3 DNA is TGTGCCTGGAGTGTAGGACAGGGCTACGAGCAGTACGTC. Amino acid sequence: CAWSVGQGYEQYV. The chain couples TRBV30 to TRBJ2-7, with 8 bases identical to TRBD1. The CDR3 totals 13 residues. Germline trimming cut 0 bases from V and 3 bases from J; bases unmatched to any gene: 1. Germline CDR1 and CDR2: GTSNPN and SVGIG (reference sequence).

The V and J genes are TRBV6-4 and TRBJ2-7, with a possible D match to TRBD2 (6 bases). In germline, CDR1 is MRHNA, CDR2 SNTAGT. This CDR3 is 13 amino acids long. The V end was cut by 7 bases, the J end by 2 bases, with 12 bases between. The CDR3 sequence is CASTSSETYEQYV. The CDR3 DNA sequence: TGTGCCAGCACTTCTAGCGAAACCTACGAGCAGTACGTC.

This clone was counted a single time. This chain uses TRBV24-1 with TRBJ2-2; 12 positions match TRBD2. CDR3 length: 14 amino acids. The germline V gene has CDR1 KGHDR and CDR2 SFDVKD. V was clipped by 10 bases and J by 5 bases; unmatched bases: 4. The chain's CDR3 is CATTSGGNTGELFF. In DNA, the CDR3 is TGTGCCACTACTAGCGGGGGGAATACCGGGGAGCTGTTTTTT.

The chain recombines TRBV19 with TRBJ1-5, with TRBD1 matching 10 bases. The CDR3 loop spans 17 amino acids. V shed 3 bases and J 5 bases; nucleotides not matched to a gene: 10. The germline V gene has CDR1 LNHDA and CDR2 SQIVND (reference sequence). The CDR3 DNA reads TGTGCCAGTAGTATGGCCCAACGGGACAGGGGTTATCAGCCCCAGCATTTT. Amino acid sequence: CASSMAQRDRGYQPQHF.

This sequence joins TRBV30 and TRBJ2-3; 11 bases line up with TRBD2. Trimming cost V 1 base and J 1 base; bases outside gene matches: 1. The CDR3 loop spans 15 amino acids. Germline V gene sequence: CDR1 GTSNPN, CDR2 SVGIG (reference sequence). The DNA of the CDR3 is TGTGCCTGGAGTGCGGGACTAGCGGGCACAGATACGCAGTATTTT. Translation gives CAWSAGLAGTDTQYF.